The next 10 T cell receptor beta chains were all read from a single sample in a study of blood T cell repertoires in COVID-19. The data were produced by immunoSEQ multiplex PCR, yet TCRdb's version contains in-frame clones alone and is incomplete. The sample has approximately 260,000 clones, about 80% seen once. The sample was peripheral blood. The receptors shown here come from a woman older than 75 with active or convalescent COVID-19.

This rearrangement joins TRBV5-5 to TRBJ2-7; 7 bases map to TRBD1. The length of the CDR3 is 15 residues. V was clipped by 4 bases and J by 0 bases; unmatched bases: 7. The germline CDR1 and CDR2 sequences are SGHKS and YYEKEE (reference sequence). CDR3 loop: CASSHTWDSSYEQYF. CDR3 coding DNA: TGTGCCAGCAGCCACACCTGGGACAGCTCCTACGAGCAGTACTTC.

The chain joins TRBV28 to TRBJ2-1; D is perhaps TRBD2 (6 bases). The CDR3 has 19 amino acids. Per germline, CDR1 MDHEN and CDR2 SYDVKM. Deletions cut 5 bases from V and 0 bases from J, with 23 bases between. CDR3 in amino acids: CASSSLAEGLASSYNEQFF. For the CDR3, the DNA is TGTGCCAGCAGTAGTTTAGCCGAGGGACTTGCGAGCTCCTACAATGAGCAGTTCTTC.

V usage is TRBV3-1 (or the pseudogene TRBV3-2) and J usage is TRBJ2-1; 8 bases agree with TRBD2. Per the germline V gene, CDR1 is LGHDT and CDR2 is YNNKEL (reference sequence). J was trimmed by 1 base and V by 4 bases; bases with no gene match: 6. The CDR3 loop spans 16 amino acids. CDR3 sequence: CASSRGGGSSYNEQFF. CDR3 nucleotides: TGTGCCAGCAGCCGCGGCGGGGGGAGTTCCTACAATGAGCAGTTCTTC.

The CDR3 here is CASLGQGGETQYF. The CDR3 nucleotides are TGTGCCAGCCTGGGACAGGGAGGGGAGACCCAGTACTTC. The chain is built from TRBV10-3 and TRBJ2-5; 9 positions agree with TRBD1. The CDR3 has 13 residues. Germline loops: CDR1 ENHRY, CDR2 SYGVKD. The junction had 8 bases not matched to a gene; V was cut back by 10 bases and J by 5 bases.

The chain links TRBV6-2 or TRBV6-3 to TRBJ1-2; 7 nucleotides line up with TRBD1. The CDR3 runs 14 residues. V shed 5 bases, J shed 8 bases, and the junction held 11 bases outside the gene matches. Germline CDR1 and CDR2: MNHEY and SVGEGT. The CDR3 nucleotides are TGTGCCAGCAGTCGACAGGGACCTGCTAGCGGCTACACCTTC. The encoded protein is CASSRQGPASGYTF.

This clone was seen a single time. The chain employs TRBV2 and TRBJ1-2; weak D call: TRBD1 (6 bases). The CDR3 has 13 residues. V was clipped by 6 bases and J by 6 bases, with 14 bases between them. From germline, CDR1 is SNHLY and CDR2 FYNNEI. CDR3 protein: CASRRDTVDGYTF. The DNA of the CDR3 is TGTGCCAGCAGGAGGGACACGGTGGATGGCTACACCTTC. Looking up the rest from reference TRBV2 and TRBJ1-2 gives the full variable domain: EPEVTQTPSHQVTQMGQEVILRCVPISNHLYFYWYRQILGQKVEFLVSFYNNEISEKSEIFDDQFSVERPDGSNFTLKIRSTKLEDSAMYFCASRRDTVDGYTFGSGTRLTVV.

The chain recombines TRBV3-1 (or the pseudogene TRBV3-2) with TRBJ2-2; D may be TRBD2 (6 bases). Trimming shortened V by 3 bases and J by 5 bases, and 10 bases separated the two germline ends. Germline CDR1 is LGHDT and CDR2 is YNNKEL (reference sequence). The CDR3 length is 14 residues. Here the CDR3 reads CASSQVGGTGELFF. The CDR3 bases are TGTGCCAGCAGCCAGGTGGGGGGAACCGGGGAGCTGTTTTTT.

The gene calls are TRBV28 and TRBJ1-5, with D hard to call. The CDR3 consists of 13 residues. V lost 4 bases and J lost 6, with 10 bases in between. Germline V gene sequence: CDR1 MDHEN, CDR2 SYDVKM. The CDR3: CASSYPRGQPQHF. CDR3 DNA: TGTGCCAGCAGTTATCCTCGGGGTCAGCCCCAGCATTTT.

For the CDR3, the DNA is TGCGCCAGCAGCTCGACAGGGCCCAATGAAAAACTGTTTTTT. As protein: CASSSTGPNEKLFF. The V and J genes are TRBV5-1 and TRBJ1-4, with TRBD1 identical over 7 bases. This CDR3 is built from 14 residues. Germline lookup yields CDR1 SGHRS and CDR2 YFSETQ. J lost 5 bases, V lost 3 bases, and 4 bases had no gene match.

The V and J genes are TRBV30 and TRBJ2-7; D ambiguous. Germline loops: CDR1 GTSNPN, CDR2 SVGIG (reference sequence). V lost 1 base and J lost 3, with 7 bases in between. CDR3 length equals 12 residues. CDR3 loop: CAWSAPFYEQYF. The CDR3 nucleotides read TGTGCCTGGAGTGCCCCCTTCTACGAGCAGTACTTC.